The 2 T cell receptor beta chains listed next were all sequenced from one sample in a study of T cells in Graves' hyperthyroidism and ophthalmopathy. TCR beta CDR3 sequences were amplified from RNA transcripts. RT-PCR in the first round (using the HTBI primer set) targeted the TCR CDR3. Each CDR3 protein is one row after TCRdb ran MiXCR on the multiplex PCR reads. The sample contains about 420,000 distinct CDR3 sequences, about a sixth of which appear only once. The specimen sequenced was blood. These receptors were obtained from a woman aged 18-29 years with Graves' hyperthyroidism.

The chain has TRBV12-3 or TRBV12-4 and TRBJ2-1; TRBD2 agrees at 9 bases. The CDR3 loop spans 19 amino acids. After removal of 2 bases from V and 0 bases from J, the junction contained 11 bases not matched to a gene. As DNA, the CDR3 is TGTGCCAGCAGTTTATTGACTGTAGCGGGGGCAGGCTCCTACAATGAGCAGTTCTTC. Protein sequence: CASSLLTVAGAGSYNEQFF.

This clonotype was counted ten times or more. The rearrangement joins TRBV3-1 to TRBJ2-3; either TRBD1 or TRBD2 may fit D (7 bases each). The CDR3 is 18 residues long. Trimming pared 4 bases from V and 2 bases from J, leaving 22 bases between. CDR1 LGHDT and CDR2 YNNKEL come from the germline V gene (reference sequence). The CDR3 reads CASSPKRETGRVTDTQYF. The CDR3 coding sequence is TGTGCCAGCAGCCCTAAGAGGGAGACAGGGAGGGTCACAGATACGCAGTATTTT.